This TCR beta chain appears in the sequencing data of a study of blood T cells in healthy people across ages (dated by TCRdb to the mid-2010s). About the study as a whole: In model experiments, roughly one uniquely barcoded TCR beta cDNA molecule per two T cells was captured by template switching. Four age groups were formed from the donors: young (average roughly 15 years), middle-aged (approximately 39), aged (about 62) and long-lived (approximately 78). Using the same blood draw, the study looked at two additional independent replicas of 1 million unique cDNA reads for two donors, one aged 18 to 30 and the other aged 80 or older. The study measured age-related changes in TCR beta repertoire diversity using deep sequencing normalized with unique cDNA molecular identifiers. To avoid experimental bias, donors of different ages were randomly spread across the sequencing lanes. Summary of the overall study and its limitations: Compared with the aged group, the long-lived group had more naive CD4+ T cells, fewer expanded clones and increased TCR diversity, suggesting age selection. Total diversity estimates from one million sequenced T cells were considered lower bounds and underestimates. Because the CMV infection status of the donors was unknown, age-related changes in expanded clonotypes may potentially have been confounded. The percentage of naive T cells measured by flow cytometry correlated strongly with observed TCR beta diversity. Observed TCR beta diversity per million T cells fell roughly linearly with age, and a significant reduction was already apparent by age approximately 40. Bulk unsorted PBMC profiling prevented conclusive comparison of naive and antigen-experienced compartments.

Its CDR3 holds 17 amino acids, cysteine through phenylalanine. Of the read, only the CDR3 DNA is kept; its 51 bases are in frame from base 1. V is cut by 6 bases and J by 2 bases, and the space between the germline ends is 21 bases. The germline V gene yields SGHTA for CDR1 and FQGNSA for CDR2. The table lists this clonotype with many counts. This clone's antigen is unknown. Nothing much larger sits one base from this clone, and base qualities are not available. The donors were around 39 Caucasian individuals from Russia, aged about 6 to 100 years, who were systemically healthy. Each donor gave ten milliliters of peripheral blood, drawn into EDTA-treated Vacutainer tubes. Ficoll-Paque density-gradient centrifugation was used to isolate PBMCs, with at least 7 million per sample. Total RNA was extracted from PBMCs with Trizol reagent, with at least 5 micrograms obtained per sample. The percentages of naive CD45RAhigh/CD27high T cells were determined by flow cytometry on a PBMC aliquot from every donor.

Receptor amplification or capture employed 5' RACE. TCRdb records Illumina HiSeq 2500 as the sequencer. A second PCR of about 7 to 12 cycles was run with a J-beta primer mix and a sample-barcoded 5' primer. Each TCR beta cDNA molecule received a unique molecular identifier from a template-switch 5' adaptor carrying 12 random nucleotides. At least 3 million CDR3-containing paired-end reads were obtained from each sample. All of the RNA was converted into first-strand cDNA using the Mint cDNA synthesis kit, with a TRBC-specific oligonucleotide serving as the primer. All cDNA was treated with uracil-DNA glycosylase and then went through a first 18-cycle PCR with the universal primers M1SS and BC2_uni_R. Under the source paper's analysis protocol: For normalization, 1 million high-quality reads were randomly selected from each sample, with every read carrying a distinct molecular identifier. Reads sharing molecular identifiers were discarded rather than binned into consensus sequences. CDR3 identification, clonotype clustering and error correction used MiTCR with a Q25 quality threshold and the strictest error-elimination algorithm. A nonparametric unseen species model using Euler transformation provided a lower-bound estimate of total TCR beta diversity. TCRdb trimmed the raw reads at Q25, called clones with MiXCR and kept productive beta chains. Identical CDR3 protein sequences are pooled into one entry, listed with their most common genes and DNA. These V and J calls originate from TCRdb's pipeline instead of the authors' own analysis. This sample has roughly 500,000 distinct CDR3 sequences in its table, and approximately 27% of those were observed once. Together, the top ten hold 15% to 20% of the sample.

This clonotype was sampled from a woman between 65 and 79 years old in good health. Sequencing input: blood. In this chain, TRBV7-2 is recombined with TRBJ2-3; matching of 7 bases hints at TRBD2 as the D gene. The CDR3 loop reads CASSLNGLGGSTDTQYF. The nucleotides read TGTGCCAGCAGTCTAAATGGACTAGGGGGGTCCACAGATACGCAGTATTTT. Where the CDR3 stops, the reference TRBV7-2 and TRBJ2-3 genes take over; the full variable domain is GAGVSQSPSNKVTEKGKDVELRCDPISGHTALYWYRQSLGQGLEFLIYFQGNSAPDKSGLPSDRFSAERTGGSVSTLTIQRTQQEDSAVYLCASSLNGLGGSTDTQYFGPGTRLTVL.